This record concerns one T cell receptor beta chain sequence. The sample is drawn from a study of technical replicates of blood from several donors. The V segment lost 5 bases and the J segment 5 bases; nucleotides outside the gene matches: 9. CDR3 length: 15 residues. Per the germline V gene, CDR1 is MNHEY and CDR2 is SVGAGI. Measured with immunoSEQ multiplex PCR; TCRdb has only the in-frame clones, and not every one. The data contain over 70,000 clones, almost 98% of them seen just once; the ten biggest clones take up over 0.2%. Sequences were obtained from T cells isolated from PBMCs. The chain links TRBV6-5 to TRBJ2-3; 8 nucleotides match TRBD2. The sequence derives from a human donor in good health. The CDR3, as DNA: TGTGCCAGCAGTGCTGGCAGGCTAGCGGGAGATACGCAGTATTTT. It is translated as CASSAGRLAGDTQYF.